Below, 27 T cell receptor beta chains from the same sample are listed, as sequenced in a study of CD4 T cell repertoires in COVID-19. Using immunoSEQ multiplex PCR, the repertoire was profiled, and TCRdb retains in-frame clones only, with some absent. Among 70,000 to 95,000 clones, under 90% were seen once, and the ten largest hold approximately 0.55%. Material: CD4+ T cells from peripheral blood, obtained after recovery from COVID-19. These receptors all stem from a human donor who had COVID-19.

This chain links TRBV6-5 with TRBJ1-1; a weak D match, TRBD1 (5 bases). The length of the CDR3 is 13 residues. Trimming took 7 bases from V and 5 from J, leaving 14 bases between them. Germline V gene data show CDR1 as MNHEY and CDR2 as SVGAGI. The CDR3 sequence is CASTFQGGTEAFF. The DNA of the CDR3 is TGTGCCAGCACCTTTCAGGGTGGAACTGAAGCTTTCTTT.

J is TRBJ2-1 and V is TRBV5-4; D is possibly TRBD2 (6 bases). Germline V gene sequence: CDR1 SGHNT, CDR2 YYREEE (reference sequence). V was pared by 2 bases and J by 5 bases, with 14 bases between. The CDR3 runs 15 residues. The CDR3 region is CASSFEASAHNEQFF. The CDR3 region has the DNA TGTGCCAGCAGCTTTGAGGCTAGCGCCCACAATGAGCAGTTCTTC.

This rearrangement joins TRBV7-8 to TRBJ1-2, with D perhaps TRBD1 (5 bases). This CDR3 is 16 amino acids long. Germline CDR1 and CDR2: SGHVS and FQNEAQ. V was trimmed by 1 base and J by 0 bases, leaving 12 bases between them. CDR3 in DNA: TGTGCCAGCAGCTTAGAGGGCAGGGTCACTAACTATGGCTACACCTTC. It encodes CASSLEGRVTNYGYTF.

This clone was detected only a few times. V and J are TRBV5-1 and TRBJ1-6, with unresolved D. This CDR3 is 14 amino acids long. Per germline, CDR1 SGHRS and CDR2 YFSETQ. Trimming left V 0 bases short and J 13 bases short, with 14 bases between. CDR3 sequence: CASSLEAGDLPLHF. The DNA of the CDR3 is TGCGCCAGCAGCTTGGAGGCGGGTGACCTGCCCCTCCACTTT.

This clone was counted a single time. The chain is built from TRBV24-1 and TRBJ1-5, with 7 bases identical to TRBD1. Trimming removed 2 bases from V and 3 bases from J; junction bases left unmatched: 3. CDR1 is KGHDR and CDR2 is SFDVKD in the germline V gene. The CDR3 length is 15 residues. The CDR3 loop is CATSDSTGVNQPQHF. In DNA form, the CDR3 reads TGTGCCACCAGTGATTCCACAGGGGTCAATCAGCCCCAGCATTTT.

The rearrangement links TRBV18 to TRBJ2-3; the D gene is possibly TRBD2 (6 bases). The V and J ends lost 3 bases and 2 bases respectively, with 15 bases between them. The CDR3 has 16 residues. Germline V gene sequence: CDR1 KGHSH, CDR2 LQKENI. In DNA form, the CDR3 reads TGTGCCAGCTCACCTCGACTAGACGGAAACACAGATACGCAGTATTTT. This encodes CASSPRLDGNTDTQYF.

This clone was counted once. The chain is built from TRBV7-6 and TRBJ2-1; perhaps D is TRBD1 or TRBD2 (5 bases each). The CDR3 is made up of 15 amino acids. The V end lost 5 bases, the J end lost 4 bases, and 15 bases lay between the germline ends. Germline CDR1 and CDR2: SGHVS and FNYEAQ. CDR3 loop: CASSPGRFGYNEQFF. CDR3 sequence (DNA): TGTGCCAGCAGCCCGGGACGGTTCGGATACAATGAGCAGTTCTTC.

This clone was counted only a few times. The chain links TRBV7-9 to TRBJ1-4; TRBD1 might be the D (5 bases). Germline CDR1 SEHNR, CDR2 FQNEAQ (reference sequence). The CDR3 covers 17 residues. V lost 6 bases and J 3 bases, leaving 20 bases between the germline ends. In DNA form, the CDR3 reads TGTGCCAGCAGTTTGGGCAGGGCCCCTCTCGCTAATGAAAAACTGTTTTTT. Translated, it gives CASSLGRAPLANEKLFF.

In this sample, this clone turned up once. This chain connects TRBV9 to TRBJ1-5; perhaps TRBD1 as D (5 bases). The CDR3 runs to 14 residues. CDR1 SGDLS and CDR2 YYNGEE come from the germline V gene. With 2 bases removed from V and 7 bases from J, the gap between germline ends came to 13 bases. CDR3 sequence reads: CASSVEVGGQPQHF. CDR3 in DNA: TGTGCCAGCAGCGTCGAGGTGGGGGGGCAGCCCCAGCATTTT. Complete variable domain (other parts from reference TRBV9 and TRBJ1-5): DSGVTQTPKHLITATGQRVTLRCSPRSGDLSVYWYQQSLDQGLQFLIQYYNGEERAKGNILERFSAQQFPDLHSELNLSSLELGDSALYFCASSVEVGGQPQHFGDGTRLSIL.

This clone has a single count. V is TRBV3-1 (or the pseudogene TRBV3-2) and J is TRBJ2-7, with D perhaps TRBD1 (8 bases). The germline V and J ends were trimmed by 1 base and 9 bases, with 16 bases remaining between them. The CDR3 totals 14 residues. Germline V CDR1 and CDR2: LGHDT, YNNKEL (reference sequence). The CDR3: CASSQAGGDRTQYF. CDR3 DNA: TGTGCCAGCAGCCAAGCAGGGGGGGACAGGACGCAGTACTTC.

This chain connects TRBV10-3 to TRBJ2-5; 8 positions match TRBD1. This CDR3 is 14 amino acids long. V shed 5 bases, J shed 3 bases, and the junction held 5 bases outside the gene matches. In germline, CDR1 is ENHRY, CDR2 SYGVKD. Here the CDR3 reads CAISSDRGEETQYF. In DNA form, the CDR3 reads TGTGCCATCAGTTCAGACAGGGGAGAAGAGACCCAGTACTTC.

V is TRBV18 and J is TRBJ2-2; 9 bases match TRBD1. V lost 6 bases, J lost 7 bases, and 12 bases stayed unmatched. The CDR3 has 16 amino acids. The germline V gene has CDR1 KGHSH and CDR2 LQKENI. CDR3 region: CASSRNTGGSVGELFF. The CDR3 nucleotides read TGTGCCAGCTCGCGGAACACAGGGGGCTCGGTCGGGGAGCTGTTTTTT.

The chain uses TRBV19 and TRBJ2-1; a weak D match, TRBD1 (5 bases). CDR1 is LNHDA, CDR2 SQIVND, per germline (reference sequence). Trimming shortened V by 4 bases and J by 2 bases, and 21 bases separated the two germline ends. The CDR3 has 18 amino acids. CDR3 bases: TGTGCCAGTAGTAAGGGGCATCGCCGGGTTGGCGCCTACAATGAGCAGTTCTTC. This sequence encodes CASSKGHRRVGAYNEQFF.

This chain uses TRBV5-1 with TRBJ2-3; D possibly matches TRBD1 or TRBD2 (5 bases each). The CDR3 length is 13 residues. Germline CDR1 SGHRS, CDR2 YFSETQ. V was shortened by 3 bases and J by 0 bases, with 5 bases between the two germline ends. The CDR3 DNA is TGCGCCAGCAGCTGGGACAGCACAGATACGCAGTATTTT. This sequence encodes CASSWDSTDTQYF. The variable domain in full, with the rest retrieved from reference TRBV5-1 and TRBJ2-3, is KAGVTQTPRYLIKTRGQQVTLSCSPISGHRSVSWYQQTPGQGLQFLFEYFSETQRNKGNFPGRFSGRQFSNSRSEMNVSTLELGDSALYLCASSWDSTDTQYFGPGTRLTVL.

This sequence joins TRBV10-3 and TRBJ2-1; D call uncertain. In germline, CDR1 is ENHRY, CDR2 SYGVKD. Between the trimmed V and J ends, which lost 5 bases and 6 bases, there was a span of 8 bases. CDR3 length equals 12 residues. This CDR3 is CAISSTINEQFF. Here the CDR3 DNA reads TGTGCCATCAGTTCCACGATCAATGAGCAGTTCTTC.

The V and J genes are TRBV6-6 and TRBJ1-5; tentative D call: TRBD1 (6 bases). This CDR3 contains 13 residues. V was cut by 7 bases and J by 3 bases, with 10 bases left in between. The germline V gene encodes CDR1 MNHNY and CDR2 SVGAGI (reference sequence). CDR3 coding DNA: TGTGCCAGCAAGCAGGGGACCAATCAGCCCCAGCATTTT. Translated, it gives CASKQGTNQPQHF.

The chain carries TRBV28 and TRBJ1-3; the D is unclear. CDR3 length: 12 residues. The V gene's germline CDR1 is MDHEN and CDR2 SYDVKM. The V gene lost 3 bases and the J gene lost 1 base, with 1 base spanning the gap. The CDR3 DNA sequence: TGTGCCAGCAGTTTTTCTGGAAACACCATATATTTT. Protein product: CASSFSGNTIYF. Filled out from reference TRBV28 and TRBJ1-3, the complete variable domain reads DVKVTQSSRYLVKRTGEKVFLECVQDMDHENMFWYRQDPGLGLRLIYFSYDVKMKEKGDIPEGYSVSREKKERFSLILESASTNQTSMYLCASSFSGNTIYFGEGSWLTVV.

The genes are TRBV14 and TRBJ2-3; TRBD1 aligns across 8 bases. The CDR3 has 15 residues. V was clipped by 4 bases and J by 2 bases; unmatched bases: 5. The V gene's germline CDR1 is SGHDN and CDR2 FVKESK. The CDR3 loop is CASSRDRSDTDTQYF. The CDR3 DNA sequence: TGTGCCAGCAGCCGGGACAGGTCAGACACAGATACGCAGTATTTT.

The V and J genes are TRBV5-1 and TRBJ1-1; D might be TRBD1 (5 bases). This CDR3 is built from 15 residues. Per germline, CDR1 SGHRS and CDR2 YFSETQ. Trimming left V 2 bases short and J 5 bases short, with 16 bases between. The CDR3 DNA reads TGCGCCAGCAGCTTAGGGGCATCTTTATTAACTGAAGCTTTCTTT. This encodes CASSLGASLLTEAFF.

This clone was observed a single time. The chain uses TRBV20-1 and TRBJ1-1; D unresolved. The CDR3 length is 11 residues. The germline V gene encodes CDR1 DFQATT and CDR2 SNEGSKA (reference sequence). The CDR3 reads CSEFKNTEAFF. The CDR3 DNA sequence: TGCAGCGAGTTTAAGAACACTGAAGCTTTCTTT.

The table lists this clone with a count of one. The V call is TRBV19, the J call TRBJ2-6; D is ambiguous. The V end lost 2 bases, the J end lost 3 bases, and 8 bases lay between the germline ends. Germline CDR1 and CDR2: LNHDA and SQIVND (reference sequence). This CDR3 region has 15 residues. DNA for the CDR3: TGTGCCAGTAGTATAAAGGGAAGTGGGGCCAACGTCCTGACTTTC. Translated, it gives CASSIKGSGANVLTF.

This chain joins TRBV28 and TRBJ2-1; no clear D gene. The length of the CDR3 is 11 residues. The V gene's germline CDR1 is MDHEN and CDR2 SYDVKM. Trimming shortened V by 2 bases and J by 15 bases, and 11 bases separated the two germline ends. CDR3 sequence: CASSLGPVGFF. CDR3 sequence (DNA): TGTGCCAGCAGTTTAGGCCCCGTGGGGTTCTTC. Complete variable domain (other parts from reference TRBV28 and TRBJ2-1): DVKVTQSSRYLVKRTGEKVFLECVQDMDHENMFWYRQDPGLGLRLIYFSYDVKMKEKGDIPEGYSVSREKKERFSLILESASTNQTSMYLCASSLGPVGFFGPGTRLTVL.

The chain combines TRBV24-1 with TRBJ1-4; no definite D call. The V and J ends lost 7 bases and 0 bases respectively, with 11 bases between them. The V gene's germline CDR1 is KGHDR and CDR2 SFDVKD. The CDR3 covers 15 residues. DNA of the CDR3: TGTGCCACCAGGAGCTCACCTTCAACTAATGAAAAACTGTTTTTT. Translating gives CATRSSPSTNEKLFF.

The chain couples TRBV27 to TRBJ2-1; D not certain. V lost 6 bases to trimming and J lost 2 bases, with 8 bases between them. Germline-derived CDR1 and CDR2 are MNHEY and SMNVEV (reference sequence). This CDR3 is built from 13 residues. The CDR3 bases are TGTGCCAGCAGGCAGAACCCCTACAATGAGCAGTTCTTC. Its protein is CASRQNPYNEQFF.

The V gene is TRBV5-8, the J gene TRBJ2-5, with no clear D. The CDR3 totals 11 residues. V lost 4 bases, J lost 0 bases, and 1 base lay in between. Germline CDR1 and CDR2: SGHTS and YDEGEE. CDR3 sequence: CASSHQETQYF. The CDR3 DNA follows: TGTGCCAGCAGCCACCAAGAGACCCAGTACTTC.

The J gene is TRBJ2-5, the V gene TRBV6-5; tentatively, D is TRBD2 (6 bases). In germline, CDR1 is MNHEY, CDR2 SVGAGI. The CDR3 extends over 14 amino acids. Deletions cut 7 bases from V and 1 base from J, with 13 bases between. For the CDR3, the DNA is TGTGCCAGCACCACTGGGGGGATCCAAGAGACCCAGTACTTC. Its protein is CASTTGGIQETQYF.

V is TRBV28 and J is TRBJ2-2; perhaps TRBD1 as D (5 bases). In germline, CDR1 is MDHEN, CDR2 SYDVKM. V lost 6 bases, J lost 3 bases, and 17 bases lay in between. The CDR3 has 16 amino acids. The CDR3 loop reads CASRDKGVGDTGELFF. CDR3 sequence (DNA): TGTGCCAGCAGGGATAAAGGGGTAGGGGACACCGGGGAGCTGTTTTTT.